What follows is one T cell receptor beta chain and its context. Its antigen is unidentified. The germline V gene has CDR1 LGHNA and CDR2 YSLEER. Trimming removed 0 bases at V and 4 bases at J, with 15 bases between. The CDR3 totals 17 residues. This sample stems from a study of blood T cells in healthy people across ages. A sample-barcoded 5' primer and a J-beta primer mix were used in a second PCR of roughly 6 to 11 cycles. TCRdb re-called the 5' RACE reads through MiXCR, storing one row per CDR3 protein. The table has about 680,000 distinct CDR3 sequences, approximately 49% seen once. General observations from the study: Possibly, changes in expanded clonotypes were confounded because donor CMV status was unknown.

Input material: blood. The V gene is TRBV4-3, the J gene TRBJ2-2; the D gene could be TRBD1 or TRBD2 (5 bases each). This TCR was sampled from a woman aged 55-69 years in good health. In DNA form, the CDR3 reads TGCGCCAGCAGCCAAGACGGGCGAGGGGTGGGCACCGGGGAGCTGTTTTTT. This sequence encodes CASSQDGRGVGTGELFF.